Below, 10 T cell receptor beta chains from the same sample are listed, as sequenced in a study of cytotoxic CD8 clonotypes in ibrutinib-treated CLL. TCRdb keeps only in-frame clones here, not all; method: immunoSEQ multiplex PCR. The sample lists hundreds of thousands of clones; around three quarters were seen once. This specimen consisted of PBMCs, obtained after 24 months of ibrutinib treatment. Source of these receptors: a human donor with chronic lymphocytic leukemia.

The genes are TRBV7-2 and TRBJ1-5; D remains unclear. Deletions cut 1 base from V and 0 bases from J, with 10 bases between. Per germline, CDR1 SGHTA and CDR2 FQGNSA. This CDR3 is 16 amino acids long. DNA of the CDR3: TGTGCCAGCAGCTTAGAGGTGGGAGGTAGCAATCAGCCCCAGCATTTT. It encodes CASSLEVGGSNQPQHF.

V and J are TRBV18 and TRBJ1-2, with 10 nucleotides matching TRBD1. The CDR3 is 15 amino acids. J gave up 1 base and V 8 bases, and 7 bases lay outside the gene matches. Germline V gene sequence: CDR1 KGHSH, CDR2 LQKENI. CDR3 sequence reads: CASRQGADDNYGYTF. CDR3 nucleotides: TGTGCCAGCCGACAGGGGGCAGACGATAACTATGGCTACACCTTC.

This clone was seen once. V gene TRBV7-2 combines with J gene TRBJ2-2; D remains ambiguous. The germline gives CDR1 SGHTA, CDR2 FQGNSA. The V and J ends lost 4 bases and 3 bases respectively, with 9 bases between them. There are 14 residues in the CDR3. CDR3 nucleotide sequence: TGTGCCAGCAGCTCTCCGACCGACACCGGGGAGCTGTTTTTT. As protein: CASSSPTDTGELFF.

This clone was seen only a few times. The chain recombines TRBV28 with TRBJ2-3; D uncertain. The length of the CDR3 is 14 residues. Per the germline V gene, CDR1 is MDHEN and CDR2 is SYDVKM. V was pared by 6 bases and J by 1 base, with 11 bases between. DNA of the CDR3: TGTGCCAGCAGGTCCGGGCTTGGCACAGATACGCAGTATTTT. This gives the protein CASRSGLGTDTQYF.

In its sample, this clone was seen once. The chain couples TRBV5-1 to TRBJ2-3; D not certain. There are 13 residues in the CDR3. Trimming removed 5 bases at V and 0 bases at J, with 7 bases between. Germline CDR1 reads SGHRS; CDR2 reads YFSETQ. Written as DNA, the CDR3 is TGCGCCAGCAGGACGACTAGCACAGATACGCAGTATTTT. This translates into CASRTTSTDTQYF.

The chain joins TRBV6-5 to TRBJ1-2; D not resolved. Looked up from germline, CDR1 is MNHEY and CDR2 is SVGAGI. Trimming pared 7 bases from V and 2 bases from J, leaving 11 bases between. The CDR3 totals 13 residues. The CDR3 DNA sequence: TGTGCCAGCACCGACGGGGTGAACTATGGCTACACCTTC. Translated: CASTDGVNYGYTF.

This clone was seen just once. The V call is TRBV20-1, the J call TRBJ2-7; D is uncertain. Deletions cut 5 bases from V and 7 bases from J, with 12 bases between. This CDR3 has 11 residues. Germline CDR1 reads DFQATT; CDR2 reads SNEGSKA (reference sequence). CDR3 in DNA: TGCAGTGCTCCAAGGGCGGTAGAGCAGTACTTC. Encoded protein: CSAPRAVEQYF.

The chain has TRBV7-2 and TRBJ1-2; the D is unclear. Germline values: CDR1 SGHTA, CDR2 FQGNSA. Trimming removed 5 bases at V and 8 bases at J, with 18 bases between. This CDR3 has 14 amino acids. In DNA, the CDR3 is TGTGCCAGCAGCCGACCGCTTCCCCTCCGAGGCTACACCTTC. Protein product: CASSRPLPLRGYTF.

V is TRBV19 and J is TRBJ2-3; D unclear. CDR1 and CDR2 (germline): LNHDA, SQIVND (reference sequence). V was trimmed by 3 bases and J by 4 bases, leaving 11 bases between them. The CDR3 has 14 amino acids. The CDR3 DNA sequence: TGTGCCAGTAGTATCGCCCTGCGGTCAGATACGCAGTATTTT. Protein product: CASSIALRSDTQYF.

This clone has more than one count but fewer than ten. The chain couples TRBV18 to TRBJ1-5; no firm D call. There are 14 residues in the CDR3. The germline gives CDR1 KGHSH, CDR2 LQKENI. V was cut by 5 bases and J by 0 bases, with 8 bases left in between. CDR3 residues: CASSTDYSNQPQHF. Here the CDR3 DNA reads TGTGCCAGCTCAACCGATTATAGCAATCAGCCCCAGCATTTT.